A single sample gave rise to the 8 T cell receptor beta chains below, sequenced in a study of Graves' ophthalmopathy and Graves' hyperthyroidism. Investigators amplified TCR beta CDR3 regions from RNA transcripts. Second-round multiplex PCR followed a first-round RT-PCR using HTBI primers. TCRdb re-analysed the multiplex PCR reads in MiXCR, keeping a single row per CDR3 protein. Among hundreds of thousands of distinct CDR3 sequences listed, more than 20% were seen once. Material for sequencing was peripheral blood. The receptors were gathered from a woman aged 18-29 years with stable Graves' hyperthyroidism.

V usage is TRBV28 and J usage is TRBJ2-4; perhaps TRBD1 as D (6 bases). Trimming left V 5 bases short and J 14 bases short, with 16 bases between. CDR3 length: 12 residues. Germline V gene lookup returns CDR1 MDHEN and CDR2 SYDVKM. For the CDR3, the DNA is TGTGCCAGCAGTCGTAGTCCAGGGGCGGAGTACTTC. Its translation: CASSRSPGAEYF.

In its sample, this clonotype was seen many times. The CDR3 DNA is TGTGCCAGTAGTATTTGGACTAGCGGGATTTACGAGCAGTACTTC. Protein: CASSIWTSGIYEQYF. The V call is TRBV19, the J call TRBJ2-7, with 12 bases aligning to TRBD2. Germline V gene data show CDR1 as LNHDA and CDR2 as SQIVND (reference sequence). Unmatched junction bases numbered 4, after V lost 3 bases and J lost 4 bases. The CDR3 consists of 15 residues.

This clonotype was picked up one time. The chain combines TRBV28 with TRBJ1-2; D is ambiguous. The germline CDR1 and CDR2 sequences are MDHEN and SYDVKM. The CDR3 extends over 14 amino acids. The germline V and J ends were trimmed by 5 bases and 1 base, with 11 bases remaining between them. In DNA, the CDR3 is TGTGCCAGCAGTGTCTACGTCGGTAACTATGGCTACACCTTC. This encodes CASSVYVGNYGYTF.

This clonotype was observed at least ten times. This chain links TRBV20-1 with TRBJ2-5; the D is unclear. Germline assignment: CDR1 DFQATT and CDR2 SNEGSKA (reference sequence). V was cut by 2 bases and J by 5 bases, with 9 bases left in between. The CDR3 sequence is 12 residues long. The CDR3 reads CSARQAGETQYF. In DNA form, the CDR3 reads TGCAGTGCTAGACAAGCCGGGGAGACCCAGTACTTC.

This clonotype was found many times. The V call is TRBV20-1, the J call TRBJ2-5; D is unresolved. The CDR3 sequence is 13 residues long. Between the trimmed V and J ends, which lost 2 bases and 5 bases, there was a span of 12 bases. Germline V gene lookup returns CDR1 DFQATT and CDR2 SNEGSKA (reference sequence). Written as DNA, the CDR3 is TGCAGTGCTAGAACATGGAGTGACGAGACCCAGTACTTC. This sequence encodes CSARTWSDETQYF.

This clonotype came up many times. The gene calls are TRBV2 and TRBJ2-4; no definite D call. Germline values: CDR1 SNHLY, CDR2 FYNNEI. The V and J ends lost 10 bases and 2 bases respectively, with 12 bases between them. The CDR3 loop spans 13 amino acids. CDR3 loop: CAISGFPKNIQYF. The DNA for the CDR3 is TGTGCCATCTCAGGATTCCCCAAAAACATTCAGTACTTC. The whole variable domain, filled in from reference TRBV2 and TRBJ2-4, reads EPEVTQTPSHQVTQMGQEVILRCVPISNHLYFYWYRQILGQKVEFLVSFYNNEISEKSEIFDDQFSVERPDGSNFTLKIRSTKLEDSAMYFCAISGFPKNIQYFGAGTRLSVL.

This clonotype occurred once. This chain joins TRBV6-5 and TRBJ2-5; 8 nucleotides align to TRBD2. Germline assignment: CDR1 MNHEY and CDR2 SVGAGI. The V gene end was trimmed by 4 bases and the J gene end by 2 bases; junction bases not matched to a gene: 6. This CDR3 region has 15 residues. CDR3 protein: CASSLAGPLQETQYF. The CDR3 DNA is TGTGCCAGCAGTTTAGCGGGGCCCCTTCAAGAGACCCAGTACTTC.

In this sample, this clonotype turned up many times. This chain's CDR3 is CASSQWDSYEQYF. The DNA of the CDR3 is TGCGCCAGCAGCCAATGGGACAGCTACGAGCAGTACTTC. The chain combines TRBV4-1 with TRBJ2-7; 7 bases agree with TRBD1. The V gene's germline CDR1 is MGHRA and CDR2 YSYEKL. The CDR3 is 13 amino acids. Trimming removed 2 bases from V and 3 bases from J; junction bases left unmatched: 1.